The entry that follows covers one TCR beta chain sequence. Its antigen remains unidentified. No much larger clonotype is one base removed from it; base qualities were not supplied. The sample originates from a study of blood T cell repertoires in COVID-19 (dated by TCRdb to 2020 to 2022). About the study as a whole: Collaborator samples came from the United States, Italy and Spain and covered acute and convalescent phases of COVID-19. A freely available public database, intended as a resource for researchers studying the immune response to SARS-CoV-2, is where the repertoires were released. Nearly every sample came with metadata listing a de-identified subject ID, COVID-19 status, age in years and sex. Subjects who had been exposed to COVID-19, were actively infected with it, or had recovered from it provided the deeply sampled blood TCRbeta repertoires that made up the dataset. The material from the prospective study consisted of cDNA or gDNA derived from T cells, B-cell-depleted T cells, or PBMCs. The samples were drawn from two sources: the first 160 participants of the ongoing ImmuneRACE study, and approximately 1,300 subjects contributed by 6 global collaborators. Where HLA class I and class II types were available, the types were taken from metadata supplied by the sample provider, not from assay-based typing. On the study overall, not on this receptor specifically: Clinical and demographic metadata were provided uncurated, with the amount varying by source and participant.

The immunoSEQ Assay, a bias-controlled multiplex PCR, was used to amplify TCRbeta CDR3 regions from genomic DNA. The published analysis was carried out like this. Within the assay, amplification of reference gene primers was used to estimate how many nucleated cells each sample contained. To quantify the absolute abundance of each unique TCRbeta CDR3 rearrangement, sequence reads were collapsed and filtered. For each sample, productive Simpson clonality was calculated as the square root of Simpson's diversity index across productive rearrangements. TCRdb limited this immuneACCESS table to in-frame rearrangements with V and J called. A share of clones is missing; checked studies link under half to unresolved V genes, and the rest is unexplained. That table is the source of V, J and clone size, and D and trimming were worked out from the DNA. Present in this sample are 80,000 to 95,000 clones, about nine tenths of which were seen just once. The ten most abundant clones make up about 3.7% of the sample.

There are 14 amino acids in the CDR3, from cysteine to phenylalanine inclusive. Left in the record is the CDR3 DNA by itself, 42 bases read in frame from the first base. The germline V gene specifies MDHEN as CDR1 and SYDVKM as CDR2. Ends trimmed: V by 3 bases, J by 6 bases; bases unmatched to a gene: 7. Each collaborating institution followed its own protocols to collect whole blood in K2EDTA tubes. For TCRbeta analysis, collaborators shipped samples as frozen whole blood, isolated PBMCs, or DNA extracted from either of those sample types. The rearrangement joined TRBV28 to TRBJ2-7; 8 middle bases align to TRBD1. The sample comprised peripheral blood. The TCR originated in a woman in her seventies with acute or convalescent COVID-19. The nucleotide sequence reads TGTGCCAGCAGTTTGATACAGGGGGGTCGCGAGCAGTACTTC. It codes for CASSLIQGGREQYF. The variable domain in full, with residues beyond the CDR3 obtained from the reference TRBV28 and TRBJ2-7 genes, is DVKVTQSSRYLVKRTGEKVFLECVQDMDHENMFWYRQDPGLGLRLIYFSYDVKMKEKGDIPEGYSVSREKKERFSLILESASTNQTSMYLCASSLIQGGREQYFGPGTRLTVT.